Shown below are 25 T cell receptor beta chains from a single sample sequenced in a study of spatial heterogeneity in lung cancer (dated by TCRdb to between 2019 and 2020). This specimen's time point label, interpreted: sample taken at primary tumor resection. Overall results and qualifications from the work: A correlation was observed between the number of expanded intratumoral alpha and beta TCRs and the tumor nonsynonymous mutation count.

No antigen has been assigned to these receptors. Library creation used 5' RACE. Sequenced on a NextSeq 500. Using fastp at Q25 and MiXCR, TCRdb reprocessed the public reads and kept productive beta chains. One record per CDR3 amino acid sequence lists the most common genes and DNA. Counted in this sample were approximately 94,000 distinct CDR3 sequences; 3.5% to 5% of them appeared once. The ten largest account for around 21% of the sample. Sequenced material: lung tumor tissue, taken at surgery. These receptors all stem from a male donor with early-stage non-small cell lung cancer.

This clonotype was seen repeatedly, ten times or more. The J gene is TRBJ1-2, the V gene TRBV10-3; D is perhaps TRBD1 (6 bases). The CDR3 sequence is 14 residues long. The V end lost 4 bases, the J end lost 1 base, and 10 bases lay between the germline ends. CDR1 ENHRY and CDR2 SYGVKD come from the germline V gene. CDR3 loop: CAISGTANNYGYTF. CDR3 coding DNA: TGTGCCATCAGTGGGACAGCTAATAACTATGGCTACACCTTC.

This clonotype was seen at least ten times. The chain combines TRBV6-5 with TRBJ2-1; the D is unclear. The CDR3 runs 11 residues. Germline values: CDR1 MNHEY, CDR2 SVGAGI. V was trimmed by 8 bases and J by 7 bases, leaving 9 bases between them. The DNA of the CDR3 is TGTGCCAGCGGACGTAGGAATGAGCAGTTCTTC. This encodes CASGRRNEQFF.

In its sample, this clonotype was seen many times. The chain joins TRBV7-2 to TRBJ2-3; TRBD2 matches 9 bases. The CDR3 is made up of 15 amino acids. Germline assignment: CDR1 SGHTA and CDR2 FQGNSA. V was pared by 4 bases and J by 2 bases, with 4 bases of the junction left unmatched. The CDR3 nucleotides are TGTGCCAGCAGCTCGACTAGCGGAAACACAGATACGCAGTATTTT. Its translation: CASSSTSGNTDTQYF.

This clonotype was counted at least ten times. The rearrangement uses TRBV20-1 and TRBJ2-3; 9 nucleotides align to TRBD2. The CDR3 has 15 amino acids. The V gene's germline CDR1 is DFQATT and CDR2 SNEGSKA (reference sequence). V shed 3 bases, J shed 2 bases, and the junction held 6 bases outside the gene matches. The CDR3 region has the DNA TGCAGTGCTAGGAATAGCGGGAGCAACACAGATACGCAGTATTTT. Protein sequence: CSARNSGSNTDTQYF.

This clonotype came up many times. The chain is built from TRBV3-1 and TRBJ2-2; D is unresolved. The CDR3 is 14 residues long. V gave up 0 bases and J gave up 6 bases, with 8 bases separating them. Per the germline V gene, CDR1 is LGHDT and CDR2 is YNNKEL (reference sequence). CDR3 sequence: CASSQDTIAGELFF. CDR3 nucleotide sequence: TGTGCCAGCAGCCAAGATACGATCGCCGGGGAGCTGTTTTTT.

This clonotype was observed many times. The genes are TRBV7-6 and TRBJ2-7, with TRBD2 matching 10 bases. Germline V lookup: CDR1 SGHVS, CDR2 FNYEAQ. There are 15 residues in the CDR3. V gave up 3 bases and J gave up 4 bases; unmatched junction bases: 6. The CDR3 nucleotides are TGTGCCAGCAGCTTTGGGACTAGCGCCCATTACGAGCAGTACTTC. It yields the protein CASSFGTSAHYEQYF.

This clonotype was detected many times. The CDR3 spells CASSSLDRQIRPPQHF. In DNA, the CDR3 is TGTGCCAGCAGTTCCTTGGACAGGCAAATCCGCCCGCCCCAGCATTTT. The chain is built from TRBV6-6 and TRBJ1-5, with 7 bases fitting TRBD1. Germline V gene sequence: CDR1 MNHNY, CDR2 SVGAGI (reference sequence). This CDR3 has 16 residues. The J segment lost 9 bases and the V segment lost 4 bases, leaving 15 bases of the junction unmatched.

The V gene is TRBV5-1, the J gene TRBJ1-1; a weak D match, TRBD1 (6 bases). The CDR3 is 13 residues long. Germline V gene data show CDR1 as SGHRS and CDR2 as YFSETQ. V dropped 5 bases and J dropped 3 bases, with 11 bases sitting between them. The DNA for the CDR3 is TGCGCCAGCAGTCCTACAGGGTACACTGAAGCTTTCTTT. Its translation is CASSPTGYTEAFF. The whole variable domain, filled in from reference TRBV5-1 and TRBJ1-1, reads KAGVTQTPRYLIKTRGQQVTLSCSPISGHRSVSWYQQTPGQGLQFLFEYFSETQRNKGNFPGRFSGRQFSNSRSEMNVSTLELGDSALYLCASSPTGYTEAFFGQGTRLTVV.

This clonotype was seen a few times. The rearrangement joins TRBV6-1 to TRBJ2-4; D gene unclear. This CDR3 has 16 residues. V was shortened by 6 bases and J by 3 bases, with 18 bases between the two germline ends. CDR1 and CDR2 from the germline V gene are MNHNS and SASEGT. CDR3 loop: CASRALPILSKNIQYF. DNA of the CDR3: TGTGCCAGCAGGGCGCTCCCTATTTTGAGCAAAAACATTCAGTACTTC.

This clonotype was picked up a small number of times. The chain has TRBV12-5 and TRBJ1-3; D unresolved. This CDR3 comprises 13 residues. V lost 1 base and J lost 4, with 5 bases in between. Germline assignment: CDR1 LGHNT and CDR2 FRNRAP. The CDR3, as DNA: TGTGCTAGTGGTTTGGCTTCGGGAAACACCATATATTTT. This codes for CASGLASGNTIYF.

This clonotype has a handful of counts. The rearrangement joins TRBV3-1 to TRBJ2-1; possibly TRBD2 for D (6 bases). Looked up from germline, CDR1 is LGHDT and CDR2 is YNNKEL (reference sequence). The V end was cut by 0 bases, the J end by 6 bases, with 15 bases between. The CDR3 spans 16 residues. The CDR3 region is CASSQDLTDGGNEQFF. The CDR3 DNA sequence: TGTGCCAGCAGCCAAGATCTTACGGACGGGGGCAATGAGCAGTTCTTC.

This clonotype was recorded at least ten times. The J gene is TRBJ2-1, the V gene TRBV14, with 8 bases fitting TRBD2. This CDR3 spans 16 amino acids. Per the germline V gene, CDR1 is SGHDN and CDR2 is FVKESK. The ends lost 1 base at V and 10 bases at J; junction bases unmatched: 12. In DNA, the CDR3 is TGTGCCAGCAGCCAAGCGGTGACTAGCGCAGGGGAGGAGCAGTTCTTC. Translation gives CASSQAVTSAGEEQFF.

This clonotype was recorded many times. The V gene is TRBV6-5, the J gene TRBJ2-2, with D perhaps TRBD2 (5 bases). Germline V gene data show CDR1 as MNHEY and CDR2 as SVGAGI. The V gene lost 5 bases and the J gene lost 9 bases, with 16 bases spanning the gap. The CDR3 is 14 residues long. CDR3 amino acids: CASSSHPGVRELFF. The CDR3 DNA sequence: TGTGCCAGCAGTAGTCACCCCGGGGTTAGGGAGCTGTTTTTT.

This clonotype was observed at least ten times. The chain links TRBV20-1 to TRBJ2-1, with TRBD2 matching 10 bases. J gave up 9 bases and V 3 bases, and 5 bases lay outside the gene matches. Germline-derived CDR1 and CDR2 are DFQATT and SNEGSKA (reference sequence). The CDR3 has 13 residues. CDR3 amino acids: CSASKGLAIEQFF. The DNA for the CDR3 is TGCAGTGCTAGTAAGGGACTAGCGATTGAGCAGTTCTTC.

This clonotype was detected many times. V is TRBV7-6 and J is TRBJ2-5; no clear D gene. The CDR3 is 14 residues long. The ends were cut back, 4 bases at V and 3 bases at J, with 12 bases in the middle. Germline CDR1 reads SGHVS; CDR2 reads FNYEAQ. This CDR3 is CASSSTFLEETQYF. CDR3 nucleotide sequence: TGTGCCAGCAGCTCCACATTTTTGGAAGAGACCCAGTACTTC.

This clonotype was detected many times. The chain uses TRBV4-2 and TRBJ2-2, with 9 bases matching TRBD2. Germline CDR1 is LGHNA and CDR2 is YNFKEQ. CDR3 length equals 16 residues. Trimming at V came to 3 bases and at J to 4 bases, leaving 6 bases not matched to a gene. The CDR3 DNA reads TGTGCCAGCAGCCATAATCGAGCGGGAGGCACCGGGGAGCTGTTTTTT. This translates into CASSHNRAGGTGELFF.

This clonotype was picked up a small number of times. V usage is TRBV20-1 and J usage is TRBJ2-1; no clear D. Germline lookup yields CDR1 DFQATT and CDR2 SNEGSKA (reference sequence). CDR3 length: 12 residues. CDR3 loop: CRMGRSYNEQFF. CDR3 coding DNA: TGCAGGATGGGTCGCTCCTACAATGAGCAGTTCTTC.

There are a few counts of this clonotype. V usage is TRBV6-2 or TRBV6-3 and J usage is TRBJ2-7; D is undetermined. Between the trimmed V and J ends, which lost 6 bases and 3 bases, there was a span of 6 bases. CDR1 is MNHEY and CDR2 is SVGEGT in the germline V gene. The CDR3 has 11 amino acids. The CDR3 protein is CASSRHYEQYF. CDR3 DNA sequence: TGTGCCAGCAGCCGCCACTACGAGCAGTACTTC.

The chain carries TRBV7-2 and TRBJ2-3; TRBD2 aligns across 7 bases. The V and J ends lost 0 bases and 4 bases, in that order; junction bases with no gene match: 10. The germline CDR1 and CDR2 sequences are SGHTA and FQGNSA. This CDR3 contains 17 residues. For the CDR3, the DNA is TGTGCCAGCAGCTTAGCCCTGGCGGGAGCGATCCCAGATACGCAGTATTTT. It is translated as CASSLALAGAIPDTQYF. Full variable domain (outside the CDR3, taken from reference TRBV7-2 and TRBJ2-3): GAGVSQSPSNKVTEKGKDVELRCDPISGHTALYWYRQSLGQGLEFLIYFQGNSAPDKSGLPSDRFSAERTGGSVSTLTIQRTQQEDSAVYLCASSLALAGAIPDTQYFGPGTRLTVL.

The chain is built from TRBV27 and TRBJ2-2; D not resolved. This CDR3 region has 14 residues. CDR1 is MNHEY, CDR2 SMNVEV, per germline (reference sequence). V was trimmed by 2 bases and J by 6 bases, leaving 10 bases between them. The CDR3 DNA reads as TGTGCCAGCAGTTTAGCCCCTAGGGCCGGGGAGCTGTTTTTT. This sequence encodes CASSLAPRAGELFF.

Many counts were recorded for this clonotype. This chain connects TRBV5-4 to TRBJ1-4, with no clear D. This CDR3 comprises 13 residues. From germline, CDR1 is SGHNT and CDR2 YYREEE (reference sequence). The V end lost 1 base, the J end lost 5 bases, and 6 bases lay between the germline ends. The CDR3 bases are TGTGCCAGCAGCTTGTCCAGGAATGAAAAACTGTTTTTT. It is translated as CASSLSRNEKLFF.

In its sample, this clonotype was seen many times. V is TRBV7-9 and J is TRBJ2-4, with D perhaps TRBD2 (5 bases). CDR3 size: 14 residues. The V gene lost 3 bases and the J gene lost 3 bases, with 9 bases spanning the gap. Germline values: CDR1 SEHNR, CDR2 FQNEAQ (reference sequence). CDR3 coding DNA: TGTGCCAGCAGCTTGATGGGAGACAAAAACATTCAGTACTTC. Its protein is CASSLMGDKNIQYF.

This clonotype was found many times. The CDR3 reads CASNLVGRGLDQPQHF. CDR3 nucleotide sequence: TGTGCCAGCAATCTTGTGGGGCGGGGGTTGGATCAGCCCCAGCATTTT. This sequence joins TRBV28 and TRBJ1-5; perhaps TRBD1 as D (5 bases). Trimming took off 7 bases at V and 5 bases at J, with 21 bases between the two ends. The CDR3 runs 16 residues. Per the germline V gene, CDR1 is MDHEN and CDR2 is SYDVKM.

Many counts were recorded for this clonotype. The CDR3 loop reads CASVGGRAYEQYF. CDR3 DNA sequence: TGTGCCAGCGTTGGGGGACGAGCCTACGAGCAGTACTTC. This chain connects TRBV28 to TRBJ2-7; D possibly uses TRBD1 or TRBD2 (5 bases each). The CDR3 is made up of 13 amino acids. Trimming removed 8 bases at V and 2 bases at J, with 13 bases between. CDR1 is MDHEN, CDR2 SYDVKM, per germline.

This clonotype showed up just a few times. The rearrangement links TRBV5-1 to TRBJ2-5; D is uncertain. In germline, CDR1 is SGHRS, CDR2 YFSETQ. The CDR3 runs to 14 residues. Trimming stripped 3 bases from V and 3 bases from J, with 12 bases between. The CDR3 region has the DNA TGCGCCAGCAGCTCCTCCCTTCGGGAAGAGACCCAGTACTTC. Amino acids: CASSSSLREETQYF.